This is a list of T cell receptor beta chains from one sample in a study of blood T cell repertoires in COVID-19. Data came from immunoSEQ multiplex PCR; TCRdb stores just in-frame clones and leaves some out. The data contain about 270,000 clones, around four fifths of them singletons. Sequencing was carried out using peripheral blood. The receptors come from a woman aged 45 to 65 with active or convalescent COVID-19. The CDR3 runs from the conserved cysteine through the conserved F or W. Each record gives: clone size, V gene, D gene, J gene, CDR3 protein, CDR3 DNA. The D gene is left open where the match is weak. The size field is filled for only some rows; it gives once, few, many or a size class.

abundance: .; v_gene: TRBV2; d_gene: .; j_gene: TRBJ2-5; CDR3aa: CASSGPRAEQQETQYF; CDR3nt: TGTGCCAGCAGTGGGCCCAGGGCCGAACAACAAGAGACCCAGTACTTC
abundance: .; v_gene: TRBV7-2; d_gene: .; j_gene: TRBJ2-7; CDR3aa: CASSPTTTSYEQYF; CDR3nt: TGTGCCAGCAGCCCTACGACTACCTCCTACGAGCAGTACTTC
abundance: .; v_gene: TRBV15; d_gene: .; j_gene: TRBJ2-7; CDR3aa: CATSRSSDSYEQYF; CDR3nt: TGTGCCACCAGCAGATCTAGCGACTCCTACGAGCAGTACTTC
abundance: once; v_gene: TRBV6-5; d_gene: .; j_gene: TRBJ1-1; CDR3aa: CASSHLGDTEAFF; CDR3nt: TGTGCCAGCAGTCACCTAGGGGACACTGAAGCTTTCTTT
abundance: .; v_gene: TRBV20-1; d_gene: .; j_gene: TRBJ2-5; CDR3aa: CSASLVTRETQYF; CDR3nt: TGCAGTGCTAGTTTAGTCACCCGGGAGACCCAGTACTTC
abundance: .; v_gene: TRBV27; d_gene: .; j_gene: TRBJ1-5; CDR3aa: CASSLHVPSHATSNQPQHF; CDR3nt: TGTGCCAGCAGTTTACATGTTCCATCACATGCCACTAGCAATCAGCCCCAGCATTTT
abundance: .; v_gene: TRBV19; d_gene: .; j_gene: TRBJ1-2; CDR3aa: CASTLRQRTYGYTF; CDR3nt: TGTGCCAGTACGTTGAGACAGAGGACCTATGGCTACACCTTC
abundance: once; v_gene: TRBV5-1; d_gene: TRBD2; j_gene: TRBJ2-7; CDR3aa: CASSMWTSGTQSYEQYF; CDR3nt: TGCGCCAGCAGCATGTGGACTAGCGGGACGCAATCCTACGAGCAGTACTTC
abundance: .; v_gene: TRBV19; d_gene: .; j_gene: TRBJ1-1; CDR3aa: CASSPNLLTALNTEAFF; CDR3nt: TGTGCCAGTAGTCCAAACCTCTTGACAGCTCTGAACACTGAAGCTTTCTTT
abundance: few; v_gene: TRBV7-8; d_gene: .; j_gene: TRBJ2-1; CDR3aa: CASSRDLSYNEQFF; CDR3nt: TGTGCCAGCAGCCGGGACTTATCCTACAATGAGCAGTTCTTC
abundance: .; v_gene: TRBV5-4; d_gene: .; j_gene: TRBJ2-7; CDR3aa: CASSFLEADEQYF; CDR3nt: TGTGCCAGCAGCTTCTTAGAGGCTGACGAGCAGTACTTC
abundance: .; v_gene: TRBV6-1; d_gene: .; j_gene: TRBJ1-2; CDR3aa: CASSEAANRYYGYTF; CDR3nt: TGTGCCAGCAGTGAAGCAGCCAACAGATACTATGGCTACACCTTC
abundance: once; v_gene: TRBV7-2; d_gene: .; j_gene: TRBJ1-2; CDR3aa: CASSLGGWDYGYTF; CDR3nt: TGTGCCAGCAGCTTAGGAGGGTGGGACTATGGCTACACCTTC
abundance: .; v_gene: TRBV28; d_gene: .; j_gene: TRBJ1-2; CDR3aa: CASSHEGVPRGYTF; CDR3nt: TGTGCCAGCAGCCACGAGGGGGTTCCTCGAGGCTACACCTTC
abundance: .; v_gene: TRBV10-3; d_gene: .; j_gene: TRBJ2-3; CDR3aa: CAISGGGATDTQYF; CDR3nt: TGTGCCATCAGTGGGGGCGGAGCCACAGATACGCAGTATTTT
abundance: .; v_gene: TRBV7-9; d_gene: .; j_gene: TRBJ1-1; CDR3aa: CASSSRQPDTEAFF; CDR3nt: TGTGCCAGCAGCTCCCGACAACCGGATACTGAAGCTTTCTTT
abundance: .; v_gene: TRBV5-5; d_gene: .; j_gene: TRBJ2-1; CDR3aa: CASSRSDYNEQFF; CDR3nt: TGTGCCAGCAGCAGGAGCGACTACAATGAGCAGTTCTTC
abundance: .; v_gene: TRBV28; d_gene: TRBD1; j_gene: TRBJ2-7; CDR3aa: CASEDRGEPTLYEQYF; CDR3nt: TGTGCCAGCGAAGACAGGGGAGAACCGACTCTCTACGAGCAGTACTTC
abundance: .; v_gene: TRBV4-1; d_gene: TRBD1; j_gene: TRBJ1-5; CDR3aa: CASSQAGTGDNQPQHF; CDR3nt: TGCGCCAGCAGCCAGGCCGGGACAGGGGACAATCAGCCCCAGCATTTT